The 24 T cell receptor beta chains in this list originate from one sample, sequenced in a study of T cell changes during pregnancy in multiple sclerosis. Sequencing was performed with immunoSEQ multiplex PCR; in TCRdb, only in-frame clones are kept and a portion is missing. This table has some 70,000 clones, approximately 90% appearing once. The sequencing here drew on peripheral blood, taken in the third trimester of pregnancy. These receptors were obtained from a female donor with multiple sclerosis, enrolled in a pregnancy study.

The CDR3: CASSESSDTQYF. In DNA form, the CDR3 reads TGTGCCAGCAGTGAATCGTCGGATACGCAGTATTTT. V gene TRBV2 combines with J gene TRBJ2-3; D remains unclear. CDR3 length equals 12 residues. From germline, CDR1 is SNHLY and CDR2 FYNNEI. Trimming shortened V by 2 bases and J by 6 bases, and 6 bases separated the two germline ends.

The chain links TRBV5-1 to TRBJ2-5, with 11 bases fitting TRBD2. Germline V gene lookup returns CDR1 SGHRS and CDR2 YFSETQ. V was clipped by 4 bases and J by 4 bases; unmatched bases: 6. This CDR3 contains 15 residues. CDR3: CASSKGLAVPETQYF. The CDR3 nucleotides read TGCGCCAGCAGCAAGGGACTAGCGGTCCCAGAGACCCAGTACTTC.

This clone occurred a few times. The CDR3 nucleotides read TGTGCCAGCAGCTTCAGGGGGAAGGATTCACCCCTCCACTTT. Protein: CASSFRGKDSPLHF. The chain recombines TRBV7-8 with TRBJ1-6; 7 bases match TRBD1. This CDR3 has 14 residues. V lost 3 bases, J lost 8 bases, and 4 bases stayed unmatched. The V gene's germline CDR1 is SGHVS and CDR2 FQNEAQ.

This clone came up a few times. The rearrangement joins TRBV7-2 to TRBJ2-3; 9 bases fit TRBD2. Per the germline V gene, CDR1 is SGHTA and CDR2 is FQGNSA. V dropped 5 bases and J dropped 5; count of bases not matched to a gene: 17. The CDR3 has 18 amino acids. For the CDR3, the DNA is TGTGCCAGCAGCGCCTTTCCTACAAGGCGGGGGGGTTTAGATACGCAGTATTTT. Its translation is CASSAFPTRRGGLDTQYF. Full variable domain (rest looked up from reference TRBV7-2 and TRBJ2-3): GAGVSQSPSNKVTEKGKDVELRCDPISGHTALYWYRQSLGQGLEFLIYFQGNSAPDKSGLPSDRFSAERTGGSVSTLTIQRTQQEDSAVYLCASSAFPTRRGGLDTQYFGPGTRLTVL.

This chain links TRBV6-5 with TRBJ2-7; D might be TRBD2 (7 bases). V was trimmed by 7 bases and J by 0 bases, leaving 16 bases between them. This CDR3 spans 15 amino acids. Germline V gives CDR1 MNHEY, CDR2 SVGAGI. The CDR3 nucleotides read TGTGCCAGCACGTTGGAACGGGGGGCCTCCTACGAGCAGTACTTC. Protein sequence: CASTLERGASYEQYF.

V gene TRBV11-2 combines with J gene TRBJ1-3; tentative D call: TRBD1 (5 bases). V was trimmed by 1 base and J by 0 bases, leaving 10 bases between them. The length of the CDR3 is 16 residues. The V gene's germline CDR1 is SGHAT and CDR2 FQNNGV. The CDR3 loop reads CASSLGAGFSGNTIYF. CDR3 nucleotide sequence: TGTGCCAGCAGCTTAGGGGCAGGGTTCTCTGGAAACACCATATATTTT.

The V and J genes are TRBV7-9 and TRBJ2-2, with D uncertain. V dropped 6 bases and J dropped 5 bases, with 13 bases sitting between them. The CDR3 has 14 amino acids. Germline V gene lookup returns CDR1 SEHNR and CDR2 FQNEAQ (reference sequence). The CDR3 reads CASRAGSRTGELFF. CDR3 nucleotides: TGTGCCAGCAGGGCAGGCTCGCGAACCGGGGAGCTGTTTTTT.

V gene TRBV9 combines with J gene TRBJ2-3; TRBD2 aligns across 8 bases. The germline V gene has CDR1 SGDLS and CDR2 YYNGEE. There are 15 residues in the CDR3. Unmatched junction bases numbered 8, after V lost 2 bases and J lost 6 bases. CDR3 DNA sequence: TGTGCCAGCAGCGTTGACGGGGGGGCCTGGGATACGCAGTATTTT. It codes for CASSVDGGAWDTQYF.

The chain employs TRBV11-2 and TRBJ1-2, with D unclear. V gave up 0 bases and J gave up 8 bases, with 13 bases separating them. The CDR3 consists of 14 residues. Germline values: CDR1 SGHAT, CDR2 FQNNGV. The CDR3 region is CASSLEVGLRGYTF. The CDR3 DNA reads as TGTGCCAGCAGCTTAGAGGTCGGACTAAGAGGCTACACCTTC. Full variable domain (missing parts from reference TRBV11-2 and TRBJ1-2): EAGVAQSPRYKIIEKRQSVAFWCNPISGHATLYWYQQILGQGPKLLIQFQNNGVVDDSQLPKDRFSAERLKGVDSTLKIQPAKLEDSAVYLCASSLEVGLRGYTFGSGTRLTVV.

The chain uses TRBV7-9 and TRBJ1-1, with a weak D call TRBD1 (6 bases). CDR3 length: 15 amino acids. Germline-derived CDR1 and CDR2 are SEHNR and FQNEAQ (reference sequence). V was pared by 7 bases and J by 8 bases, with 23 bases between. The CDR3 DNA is TGTGCCAGCACCCTAGGGGCAGGGGCAAGCTCGGAAGCTTTCTTT. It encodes CASTLGAGASSEAFF.

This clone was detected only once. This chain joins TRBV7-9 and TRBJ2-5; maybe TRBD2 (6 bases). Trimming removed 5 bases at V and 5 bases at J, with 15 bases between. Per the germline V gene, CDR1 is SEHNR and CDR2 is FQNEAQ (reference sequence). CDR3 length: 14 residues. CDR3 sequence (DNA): TGTGCCAGCAGCCCCGGCGGGGCGCGGGAGACCCAGTACTTC. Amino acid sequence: CASSPGGARETQYF.

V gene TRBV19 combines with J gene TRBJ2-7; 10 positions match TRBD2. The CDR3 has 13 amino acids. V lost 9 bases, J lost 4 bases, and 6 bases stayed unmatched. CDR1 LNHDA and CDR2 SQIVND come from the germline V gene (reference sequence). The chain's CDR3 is CARIAGGRYEQYF. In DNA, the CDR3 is TGTGCCAGAATAGCGGGGGGTCGATACGAGCAGTACTTC.

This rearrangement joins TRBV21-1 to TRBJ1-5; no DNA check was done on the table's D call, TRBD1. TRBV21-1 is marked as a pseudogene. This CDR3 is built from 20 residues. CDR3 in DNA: TGTGCCAGCACCCCAATCGAATCTCTCATCCATGGACAGCGGAATCAGCCCCAGCATTTT. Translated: CASTPIESLIHGQRNQPQHF.

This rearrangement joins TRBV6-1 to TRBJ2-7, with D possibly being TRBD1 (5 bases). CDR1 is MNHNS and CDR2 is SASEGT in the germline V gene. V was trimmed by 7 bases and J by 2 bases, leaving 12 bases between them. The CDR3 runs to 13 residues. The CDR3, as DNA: TGTGCCAGCAAATTCCCAGGGCCCTACGAGCAGTACTTC. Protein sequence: CASKFPGPYEQYF.

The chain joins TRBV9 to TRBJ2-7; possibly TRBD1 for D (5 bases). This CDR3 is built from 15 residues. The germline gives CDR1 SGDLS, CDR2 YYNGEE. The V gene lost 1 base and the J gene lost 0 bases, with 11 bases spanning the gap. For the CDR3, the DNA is TGTGCCAGCAGCGTATCAGGGTATAGCTCCTACGAGCAGTACTTC. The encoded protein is CASSVSGYSSYEQYF.

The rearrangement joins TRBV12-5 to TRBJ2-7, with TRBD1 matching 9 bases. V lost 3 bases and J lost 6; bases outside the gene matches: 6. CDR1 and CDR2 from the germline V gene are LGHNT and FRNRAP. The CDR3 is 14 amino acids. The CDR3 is CASGLAGTGSEQYF. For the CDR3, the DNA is TGTGCTAGTGGTTTAGCCGGGACAGGGTCCGAGCAGTACTTC.

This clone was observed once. The CDR3 DNA follows: TGTGCCAGCAGTTCCAATAGCGGGAGGGCCTGGGAGCAGTTCTTC. Its protein is CASSSNSGRAWEQFF. The J gene is TRBJ2-1, the V gene TRBV6-5, with 11 positions matching TRBD2. Germline V CDR1 and CDR2: MNHEY, SVGAGI. The V segment lost 4 bases and the J segment 10 bases; nucleotides outside the gene matches: 9. The CDR3 spans 15 residues.

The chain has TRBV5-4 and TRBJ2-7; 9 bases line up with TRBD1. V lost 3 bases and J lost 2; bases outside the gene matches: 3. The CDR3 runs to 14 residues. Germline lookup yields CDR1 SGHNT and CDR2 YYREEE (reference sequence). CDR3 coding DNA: TGTGCCAGCAGCTGGACAGGGGATACCTACGAGCAGTACTTC. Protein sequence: CASSWTGDTYEQYF.

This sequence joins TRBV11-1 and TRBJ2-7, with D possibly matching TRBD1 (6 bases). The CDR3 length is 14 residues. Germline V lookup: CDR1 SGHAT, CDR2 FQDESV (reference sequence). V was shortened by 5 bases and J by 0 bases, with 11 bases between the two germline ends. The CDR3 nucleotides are TGTGCCAGCAGCCCCAGACAGGTCTCCTACGAGCAGTACTTC. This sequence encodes CASSPRQVSYEQYF.

The CDR3 loop is CASSLSIGRTYEQYF. The CDR3, as DNA: TGTGCCAGCAGTTTATCGATTGGTAGAACCTACGAGCAGTACTTC. This rearrangement joins TRBV27 to TRBJ2-7, with no clear D. Per the germline V gene, CDR1 is MNHEY and CDR2 is SMNVEV (reference sequence). This CDR3 comprises 15 residues. V lost 0 bases and J 2 bases, leaving 11 bases between the germline ends.

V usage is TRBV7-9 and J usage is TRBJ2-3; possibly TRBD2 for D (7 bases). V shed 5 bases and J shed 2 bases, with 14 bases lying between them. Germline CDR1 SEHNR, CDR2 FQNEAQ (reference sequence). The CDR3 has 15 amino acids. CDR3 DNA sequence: TGTGCCAGCAGCACCCCGGGGGGCCTCACAGATACGCAGTATTTT. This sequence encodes CASSTPGGLTDTQYF.

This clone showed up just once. The CDR3 sequence is CASRERPSGNTDTQYF. As DNA, the CDR3 is TGTGCCAGCAGGGAGCGGCCTAGCGGAAACACAGATACGCAGTATTTT. The rearrangement joins TRBV11-2 to TRBJ2-3; TRBD2 agrees at 7 bases. The CDR3 is made up of 16 amino acids. CDR1 SGHAT and CDR2 FQNNGV come from the germline V gene. V trimming: 6 bases; J trimming: 2 bases; junction bases outside the gene matches: 11. The full variable domain, in which reference TRBV11-2 and TRBJ2-3 provide the parts outside the CDR3, is EAGVAQSPRYKIIEKRQSVAFWCNPISGHATLYWYQQILGQGPKLLIQFQNNGVVDDSQLPKDRFSAERLKGVDSTLKIQPAKLEDSAVYLCASRERPSGNTDTQYFGPGTRLTVL.

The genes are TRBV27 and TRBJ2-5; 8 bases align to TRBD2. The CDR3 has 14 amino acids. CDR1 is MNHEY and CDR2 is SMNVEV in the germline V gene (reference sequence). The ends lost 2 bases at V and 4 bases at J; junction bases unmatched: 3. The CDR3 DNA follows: TGTGCCAGCAGTTTACGGACTAGCAGAGAGACCCAGTACTTC. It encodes CASSLRTSRETQYF.

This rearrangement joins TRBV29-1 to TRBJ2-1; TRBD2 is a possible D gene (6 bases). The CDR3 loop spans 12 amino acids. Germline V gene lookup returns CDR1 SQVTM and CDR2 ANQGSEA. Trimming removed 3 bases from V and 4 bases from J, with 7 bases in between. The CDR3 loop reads CSVEGRYNEQFF. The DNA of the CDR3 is TGCAGCGTTGAGGGGAGGTACAATGAGCAGTTCTTC.